The 6 T cell receptor beta chains listed next were all sequenced from one sample in a study of OX40 agonist ivuxolimab in advanced cancers. Assay: immunoSEQ multiplex PCR; the TCRdb copy retains only in-frame clones and omits some. The table records under 65,000 clones, 80% to 90% of them present only once. Sample: CD4+ or CD8+ T cells sorted from blood, taken in a trial of the OX40 agonist ivuxolimab. The receptors come from an adult with an advanced solid tumor such as melanoma, head and neck, liver or kidney cancer.

This clone occurred once. This chain joins TRBV9 and TRBJ2-1; 11 positions agree with TRBD2. CDR1 is SGDLS and CDR2 is YYNGEE in the germline V gene. The CDR3 sequence is 15 residues long. V shed 3 bases and J 8 bases; nucleotides not matched to a gene: 7. CDR3 sequence (DNA): TGTGCCAGCAGCGCTAGCGGGAGGCCCTTGGATGAGCAGTTCTTC. Encoded protein: CASSASGRPLDEQFF.

This sequence joins TRBV28 and TRBJ1-2; 8 bases are shared with TRBD1. The ends lost 5 bases at V and 6 bases at J; junction bases unmatched: 8. Germline assignment: CDR1 MDHEN and CDR2 SYDVKM. The CDR3 length is 14 residues. CDR3 nucleotides: TGTGCCAGCAGTCCAGGACAGGGCCACCATGGCTACACCTTC. Its protein is CASSPGQGHHGYTF.

This sequence joins TRBV19 and TRBJ1-1; D not resolved. The CDR3 is 13 residues long. CDR1 and CDR2 from the germline V gene are LNHDA and SQIVND (reference sequence). The V end lost 6 bases, the J end lost 10 bases, and 18 bases lay between the germline ends. The CDR3 region is CASRQKGDKGAFF. CDR3 bases: TGTGCCAGTAGACAAAAGGGAGACAAAGGAGCTTTCTTT.

The chain couples TRBV2 to TRBJ2-5; 15 bases are a match to TRBD2. From germline, CDR1 is SNHLY and CDR2 FYNNEI. V lost 3 bases, J lost 4 bases, and 3 bases stayed unmatched. The CDR3 is 16 amino acids. The CDR3 reads CASSDLGLAGGETQYF. The CDR3 DNA sequence: TGTGCCAGCAGTGATCTGGGACTAGCGGGAGGAGAGACCCAGTACTTC.

The rearrangement uses TRBV6-6 and TRBJ2-7; perhaps TRBD2 as D (6 bases). With 6 bases removed from V and 4 bases from J, the gap between germline ends came to 13 bases. The CDR3 runs to 13 residues. Germline lookup yields CDR1 MNHNY and CDR2 SVGAGI (reference sequence). CDR3 sequence reads: CASSDWGLYEQYV. The CDR3 DNA sequence: TGTGCCAGCAGCGACTGGGGACTTTACGAGCAGTACGTC.

The chain couples TRBV2 to TRBJ2-7; D gene unclear. V was pared by 1 base and J by 2 bases, with 3 bases between. The CDR3 has 12 residues. CDR1 is SNHLY, CDR2 FYNNEI, per germline. The CDR3 spells CASSEGTYEQYF. The DNA of the CDR3 is TGTGCCAGCAGTGAAGGAACCTACGAGCAGTACTTC.